The text below deals with one T cell receptor beta chain. Every sample yielded at least 6 million isolated PBMCs. The data were taken from a study of blood T cells in healthy people across ages. Trimming cost V 0 bases and J 8 bases; bases outside gene matches: 7. Germline assignment: CDR1 SGHRS and CDR2 YFSETQ. This CDR3 region has 15 residues. PCR was performed a second time for roughly 7 to 12 cycles using a sample-barcoded 5' primer and a J-beta primer mix. With 12 random nucleotides, a template-switch adaptor tagged each individual cDNA molecule. TCRdb re-derived calls from the 5' RACE reads in MiXCR, one entry per CDR3 protein. This sample has approximately 940,000 distinct CDR3 sequences; 45% to 50% occur once, and the top ten carry about an eighth.

This TCR was sampled from a man aged 25-45 years in good health. The sequenced sample was blood. The chain employs TRBV5-1 and TRBJ2-1; 8 nucleotides line up with TRBD1. CDR3 in amino acids: CASSLGAGGKDEQFF. CDR3 nucleotide sequence: TGCGCCAGCAGCTTGGGGGCAGGGGGCAAGGATGAGCAGTTCTTC.